Shown below are 6 T cell receptor beta chains from a single sample sequenced in a study of radiation and T cells in renal cell carcinoma. Using immunoSEQ multiplex PCR, the repertoire was profiled, and TCRdb retains in-frame clones only, with some absent. Among some 58,000 clones listed, about 80% were seen once. The time point here: blood 2 weeks post-SBRT. Treatment given: 15 Gy SBRT to primary tumor, nephrectomy 4 weeks later. The specimen comprised blood, sampled from a patient whose treatment included radiotherapy and nephrectomy. All receptors derive from a man in his sixties with renal cell carcinoma.

This rearrangement joins TRBV19 to TRBJ1-1, with D uncertain. CDR3 length: 16 residues. Trimming shortened V by 3 bases and J by 1 base, and 15 bases separated the two germline ends. Germline V gene sequence: CDR1 LNHDA, CDR2 SQIVND (reference sequence). The CDR3 DNA sequence: TGTGCCAGTAGTATGACACGGGCGTGGCGGAACACTGAAGCTTTCTTT. Residues: CASSMTRAWRNTEAFF.

The chain uses TRBV6-5 and TRBJ1-5; a possible D gene is TRBD1 (6 bases). V was pared by 8 bases and J by 0 bases, with 14 bases between. The CDR3 totals 15 residues. The germline V gene encodes CDR1 MNHEY and CDR2 SVGAGI. The CDR3 loop is CASRDTGNSNQPQHF. CDR3 coding DNA: TGTGCCAGCCGGGACACTGGGAATAGCAATCAGCCCCAGCATTTT.

The genes are TRBV28 and TRBJ2-5; no firm D call. The CDR3 is made up of 11 amino acids. V was clipped by 5 bases and J by 11 bases, with 12 bases between them. Per germline, CDR1 MDHEN and CDR2 SYDVKM. CDR3 protein: CASSHLVEQYF. In nucleotides, the CDR3 is TGTGCCAGCAGTCACCTGGTTGAGCAGTACTTC.

This clone is a singleton in its sample. The chain links TRBV29-1 to TRBJ1-2; no firm D call. V was trimmed by 0 bases and J by 8 bases, leaving 4 bases between them. Germline CDR1 is SQVTM and CDR2 is ANQGSEA. The CDR3 is 10 amino acids. The CDR3 region has the DNA TGCAGCGTTGAAGATCACGGCTACACCTTC. As protein: CSVEDHGYTF.

CDR3 region: CASSTSGGNQPQHF. CDR3 bases: TGTGCCAGTAGTACTTCAGGGGGCAATCAGCCCCAGCATTTT. V and J are TRBV19 and TRBJ1-5; tentatively, D is TRBD1 (6 bases). CDR1 and CDR2 (germline): LNHDA, SQIVND (reference sequence). This CDR3 spans 14 amino acids. Trimming pared 4 bases from V and 2 bases from J, leaving 9 bases between. Variable domain in full (rest from reference TRBV19 and TRBJ1-5): DGGITQSPKYLFRKEGQNVTLSCEQNLNHDAMYWYRQDPGQGLRLIYYSQIVNDFQKGDIAEGYSVSREKKESFPLTVTSAQKNPTAFYLCASSTSGGNQPQHFGDGTRLSIL.

The chain links TRBV12-1 to TRBJ1-5. TRBV12-1 is flagged as a pseudogene. The CDR3 runs 18 residues. The CDR3, as DNA: TGTGCCAGCAGCTTTGTGATAGGGACTAATTATAGCAATCAGCCCCAGCATTTT. Translation gives CASSFVIGTNYSNQPQHF.